Listed below are T cell receptor beta chains from one sample, sequenced in a study of post-analysis software for immune sequencing data. One entry per CDR3 protein, called by TCRdb with MiXCR from the PCR reads. The sample includes approximately 690,000 distinct CDR3 sequences, 59% seen only once; the top ten take around 11%. The sequencing input was blood. These TCRs come from a girl aged 2 to 9 with multiple sclerosis. Each CDR3 is given with its conserved first and last residue. The D gene is left open where the match is weak. The size field is filled for only some rows; it gives once, few, many or a size class.

TRBV6-4	16	TRBJ2-6	NA	TRBD1	CASSDSQGAGANVLTF	TGTGCCAGCAGTGACTCACAGGGGGCAGGGGCCAACGTCCTGACTTTC
TRBV4-2	14	TRBJ2-4	once	NA	CASSQDHVVRIQYF	TGTGCCAGCAGCCAAGACCATGTAGTCCGCATTCAGTACTTC
TRBV7-9	12	TRBJ1-1	NA	TRBD1	CASSLTGTEAFF	TGTGCCAGCAGTTTGACAGGGACCGAAGCTTTCTTT
TRBV7-9	15	TRBJ2-4	NA	TRBD2	CASSLGGGVVNIQYF	TGTGCCAGCAGCTTAGGCGGGGGGGTTGTGAACATTCAGTACTTC
TRBV6-5	15	TRBJ1-2	NA	NA	CASSYSPQINYGYTF	TGTGCCAGCAGTTACTCTCCCCAAATTAACTATGGCTACACCTTC
TRBV4-3	15	TRBJ2-3	NA	TRBD1	CASSQGQGEVDTQYF	TGCGCCAGCAGCCAAGGACAGGGCGAGGTAGATACGCAGTATTTT
TRBV6-2/TRBV6-3	11	TRBJ2-7	few	NA	CASSLRSEQYF	TGTGCCAGCAGCCTTAGATCAGAGCAGTACTTC
TRBV7-9	15	TRBJ2-5	once	NA	CASSPGTAPGETQYF	TGTGCCAGCAGCCCAGGGACTGCCCCTGGAGAGACCCAGTACTTC
TRBV20-1	13	TRBJ1-2	NA	NA	CSASQGARHGYTF	TGCAGTGCTAGTCAAGGGGCGAGACATGGTTACACCTTC
TRBV9	13	TRBJ1-6	NA	NA	CASSEMVNSPLHF	TGTGCCAGCAGCGAGATGGTGAATTCACCCCTCCACTTT
TRBV2	13	TRBJ1-2	few	NA	CASSERAEYGYTF	TGTGCCAGCAGTGAAAGGGCCGAGTATGGCTACACCTTC
TRBV10-3	15	TRBJ2-5	NA	TRBD2	CAIGPGLVGFDEQYF	TGTGCCATCGGGCCGGGACTAGTGGGTTTCGATGAGCAGTACTTC
TRBV6-2/TRBV6-3	15	TRBJ2-6	once	NA	CASTVRGTGANVLTF	TGTGCCAGCACCGTTCGGGGTACTGGGGCCAACGTCCTGACTTTC
TRBV24-1	13	TRBJ1-2	NA	NA	CATSDYGNYGYTF	TGTGCCACCAGTGATTACGGGAACTATGGCTACACCTTC
TRBV12-3/TRBV12-4	13	TRBJ2-7	NA	NA	CASSLAPTTEQYF	TGTGCCAGCAGTTTAGCTCCGACAACCGAGCAGTACTTC
TRBV12-3/TRBV12-4	13	TRBJ2-7	NA	NA	CASSLVAGYEQYF	TGTGCCAGCAGTTTGGTGGCAGGCTACGAGCAGTACTTC
TRBV29-1	13	TRBJ2-5	NA	NA	CSVEGLVQETQYF	TGCAGCGTTGAAGGACTAGTGCAAGAGACCCAGTACTTC
TRBV6-5	11	TRBJ2-7	few	NA	CASSYHYEQYF	TGTGCCAGCAGTTACCACTACGAGCAGTACTTC
TRBV12-3/TRBV12-4	13	TRBJ2-7	few	NA	CASSRGQSYEQYF	TGTGCCAGCAGTCGCGGACAGTCCTACGAGCAGTACTTC
TRBV5-6	15	TRBJ2-1	NA	NA	CASSLDGWHYNEQFF	TGTGCCAGCAGCTTGGACGGCTGGCACTACAATGAGCAGTTCTTC
TRBV9	15	TRBJ2-3	NA	NA	CASSVGDSPGWPQYF	TGTGCCAGCAGCGTTGGGGACTCTCCAGGGTGGCCGCAGTATTTT
TRBV5-5	13	TRBJ2-5	many	NA	CASSLGYQETQYF	TGTGCCAGCAGCTTGGGGTACCAAGAGACCCAGTACTTC
TRBV6-2/TRBV6-3	16	TRBJ1-5	NA	NA	CASSYGVRGINQPQHF	TGTGCCAGCAGTTATGGAGTCAGGGGCATAAATCAGCCCCAGCATTTT
TRBV4-1	15	TRBJ1-2	NA	TRBD1	CASRRDRVDVSGYTF	TGCGCCAGCAGACGGGACAGGGTGGACGTGAGCGGCTACACCTTC
TRBV6-2/TRBV6-3	13	TRBJ1-1	NA	NA	CASSAQGCTEAFF	TGTGCCAGCAGCGCCCAGGGTTGCACTGAAGCTTTCTTT
TRBV29-1	13	TRBJ2-6	NA	TRBD1	CSVQGVGANVLTF	TGCAGCGTTCAGGGGGTTGGGGCCAACGTCCTGACTTTC
TRBV7-3	13	TRBJ2-3	NA	NA	CASSYQGTDTQYF	TGTGCCAGCAGCTACCAGGGGACAGATACGCAGTATTTT
TRBV15	12	TRBJ2-1	few	NA	CATRVAYNEQFF	TGTGCCACCAGGGTGGCCTACAATGAGCAGTTCTTC
TRBV29-1	12	TRBJ2-7	NA	TRBD1	CSVGTGVSEQYF	TGCAGCGTTGGGACAGGAGTCTCCGAGCAGTACTTC
TRBV20-1	16	TRBJ2-7	NA	NA	CSARGRRGPISYEQYF	TGCAGTGCTAGAGGGCGGAGGGGGCCGATATCCTACGAGCAGTACTTC
TRBV6-2/TRBV6-3	15	TRBJ2-3	few	TRBD2	CASSRLAASTDTQYF	TGTGCCAGCAGCCGACTAGCAGCTAGCACAGATACGCAGTATTTT
TRBV12-3/TRBV12-4	15	TRBJ2-5	few	TRBD2	CASSFSSGIQETQYF	TGTGCCAGCAGTTTTTCTAGCGGGATCCAAGAGACCCAGTACTTC
TRBV6-1	15	TRBJ2-1	once	NA	CASSELGGTHNEQFF	TGTGCCAGCAGTGAACTGGGGGGCACTCACAATGAGCAGTTCTTC
TRBV20-1	14	TRBJ2-5	NA	TRBD2	CSAQRRTRQETQYF	TGCAGTGCTCAGAGACGGACTAGACAAGAGACCCAGTACTTC
TRBV25-1	16	TRBJ2-1	NA	TRBD1	CASSDAGTGRRNEQFF	TGTGCCAGCAGTGATGCAGGGACAGGGAGACGGAATGAGCAGTTCTTC
TRBV12-5	16	TRBJ2-7	NA	TRBD2	CASGPPLLAGFYEQYF	TGTGCTAGTGGTCCCCCTTTACTAGCGGGGTTCTACGAGCAGTACTTC
TRBV11-2	12	TRBJ1-2	few	NA	CASSKTGDGYTF	TGTGCCAGCAGCAAGACAGGCGATGGCTACACCTTC
TRBV6-5	16	TRBJ1-1	NA	TRBD1	CASSPRTGVMNTEAFF	TGTGCCAGCAGTCCCCGGACAGGAGTAATGAACACTGAAGCTTTCTTT
TRBV29-1	13	TRBJ2-3	NA	NA	CSVVGRVTDTQYF	TGCAGCGTTGTTGGCAGGGTCACAGATACGCAGTATTTT
TRBV7-9	13	TRBJ2-5	NA	TRBD2	CASSTLAGAEQYF	TGTGCCAGCAGCACGCTAGCGGGAGCTGAGCAGTACTTC
TRBV2	13	TRBJ2-3	NA	NA	CASSGRGGDAQYF	TGTGCCAGCAGTGGAAGGGGAGGAGATGCGCAGTATTTT